This is a list of T cell receptor beta chains from one sample in a study of T cell responses to AZD1222 COVID-19 vaccine. Produced via immunoSEQ multiplex PCR; TCRdb's table is partial and in-frame only. The sample holds about 180,000 clones, around 89% seen once. The sequenced sample was peripheral blood, obtained 28 days after the second AZD1222 dose. These receptors all stem from an adult who received the AZD1222 COVID-19 vaccine. Both conserved end residues are part of each CDR3. D genes are given only for firm matches. Size is omitted from some rows. Given values are once, few, many or a class for expanded clones.

>NA|TRBV21-1|15|TRBJ1-5|NA
CASTGTGCRNQPQHF
TGTGCCAGCACAGGGACAGGATGTCGCAATCAGCCCCAGCATTTT
>NA|TRBV24-1|14|TRBJ1-5|once
CATSDRQSNQPQHF
TGTGCCACCAGTGATCGGCAAAGCAATCAGCCCCAGCATTTT
>NA|TRBV5-4|16|TRBJ1-6|NA
CASSSGGVQGNSPLHF
TGTGCCAGCAGCTCGGGAGGTGTGCAGGGAAATTCACCCCTCCACTTT
>NA|TRBV4-2|15|TRBJ1-5|NA
CASSQARNSNQPQHF
TGTGCCAGCAGCCAAGCCCGTAATAGCAATCAGCCCCAGCATTTT
>NA|TRBV7-2|15|TRBJ1-4|once
CASSLMVERGEKLFF
TGTGCCAGCAGCTTAATGGTCGAGCGGGGGGAAAAACTGTTTTTT
>NA|TRBV7-2|15|TRBJ2-1|NA
CASRAKRVSYNEQFF
TGTGCCAGCAGGGCTAAGCGGGTAAGCTACAATGAGCAGTTCTTC
>NA|TRBV6-5|15|TRBJ1-1|once
CASTSNRAMNTEAFF
TGTGCCAGCACCTCCAACAGGGCCATGAACACTGAAGCTTTCTTT
>NA|TRBV5-1|13|TRBJ2-1|NA
CASSLEGNNEQFF
TGCGCCAGCAGCTTGGAAGGAAACAATGAGCAGTTCTTC
>NA|TRBV7-9|11|TRBJ2-3|NA
CASVETDTQYF
TGTGCCAGCGTAGAGACAGATACGCAGTATTTT
>NA|TRBV5-1|12|TRBJ2-7|NA
CASSLVNQEQYF
TGCGCCAGCAGCTTGGTCAATCAGGAGCAGTACTTC
>NA|TRBV9|13|TRBJ2-7|NA
CASSLSPSYEQYF
TGTGCCAGCAGCCTCTCCCCCTCCTACGAGCAGTACTTC
>TRBD1|TRBV5-1|14|TRBJ2-2|NA
CASSSTGDTGELFF
TGCGCCAGCAGCTCAACAGGGGACACCGGGGAGCTGTTTTTT
>NA|TRBV30|13|TRBJ1-3|once
CAWSGSAGNTIYF
TGTGCCTGGAGTGGTTCAGCCGGAAACACCATATATTTT
>TRBD2|TRBV4-2|17|TRBJ2-3|NA
CASSQSSAGGGTDTQYF
TGTGCCAGCAGCCAGAGTAGCGCCGGGGGGGGCACAGATACGCAGTATTTT
>TRBD2|TRBV10-3|15|TRBJ2-1|NA
CAISEGLAGVGEQFF
TGTGCCATCAGCGAAGGACTAGCGGGAGTTGGTGAGCAGTTCTTC
>TRBD2|TRBV24-1|15|TRBJ2-7|NA
CATSDPGTSGYEQYF
TGTGCCACCAGTGATCCCGGGACTAGTGGCTACGAGCAGTACTTC
>NA|TRBV6-5|13|TRBJ1-2|NA
CASRRDTNYGYTF
TGTGCCAGCAGGCGGGACACCAACTATGGCTACACCTTC
>NA|TRBV14|14|TRBJ1-2|NA
CASSRGTTNYGYTF
TGTGCCAGCAGCCGTGGCACCACTAACTATGGCTACACCTTC
>TRBD1|TRBV30|13|TRBJ1-5|NA
CAWGTGVNQPQHF
TGTGCCTGGGGGACAGGGGTGAATCAGCCCCAGCATTTT
>NA|TRBV9|15|TRBJ2-2|NA
CASSVGGSWTGELFF
TGTGCCAGCAGCGTAGGGGGGTCTTGGACCGGGGAGCTGTTTTTT
>NA|TRBV9|14|TRBJ2-7|NA
CASSVASGWYEQYF
TGTGCCAGCAGCGTAGCTTCGGGTTGGTACGAGCAGTACTTC
>TRBD1|TRBV7-3|18|TRBJ1-6|NA
CASSLKGQESSYNSPLHF
TGTGCCAGCAGCTTAAAGGGACAGGAGAGCTCCTATAATTCACCCCTCCACTTT
>TRBD1|TRBV19|14|TRBJ2-7|NA
CASSFDRVSYEQYF
TGTGCCAGTAGTTTCGACAGGGTATCCTACGAGCAGTACTTC
>TRBD2|TRBV2|15|TRBJ2-3|NA
CASGPPSGIIDTQYF
TGTGCCAGCGGCCCCCCTAGCGGGATTATAGATACGCAGTATTTT
>NA|TRBV7-6|15|TRBJ2-3|NA
CASRRTAYLTDTQYF
TGTGCCAGCCGAAGGACTGCATACCTCACAGATACGCAGTATTTT
>NA|TRBV9|15|TRBJ2-7|NA
CASSVALDPAYEQYF
TGTGCCAGCAGCGTAGCTTTAGACCCGGCCTACGAGCAGTACTTC
>NA|TRBV6-5|13|TRBJ2-7|NA
CASSFRGPYEQYF
TGTGCCAGCAGTTTCAGGGGTCCCTACGAGCAGTACTTC
>TRBD2|TRBV27|15|TRBJ2-7|NA
CASSPLAGGPGEQYF
TGTGCCAGCAGCCCACTAGCGGGAGGGCCGGGGGAGCAGTACTTC
>NA|TRBV21-1|12|TRBJ2-1|NA
CASSKRVNEQFF
TGTGCCAGCAGCAAGAGGGTCAATGAGCAGTTCTTC
>NA|TRBV7-6|15|TRBJ1-1|NA
CASSSFAGVNTEAFF
TGTGCCAGCAGCTCCTTCGCAGGGGTGAACACTGAAGCTTTCTTT
>NA|TRBV6-5|14|TRBJ1-4|NA
CASSYRVGNEKLFF
TGTGCCAGCAGTTACCGTGTTGGAAATGAAAAACTGTTTTTT
>TRBD1|TRBV28|15|TRBJ1-5|NA
CASSRQGGSNQPQHF
TGTGCCAGCAGTCGACAGGGGGGAAGCAATCAGCCCCAGCATTTT
>NA|TRBV6-5|13|TRBJ2-1|once
CASISGSYNEQFF
TGTGCCAGCATCTCAGGTTCGTACAATGAGCAGTTCTTC
>NA|TRBV19|15|TRBJ2-5|NA
CASSPNFLVRETQYF
TGTGCCAGTAGTCCTAACTTCCTAGTGAGGGAGACCCAGTACTTC
>TRBD1|TRBV7-2|15|TRBJ2-3|few
CASSERGGDTDTQYF
TGTGCCAGCAGCGAAAGAGGGGGCGACACAGATACGCAGTATTTT
>NA|TRBV27|16|TRBJ1-5|NA
CASSLFHAWGNQPQHF
TGTGCCAGCAGTTTATTTCATGCCTGGGGGAATCAGCCCCAGCATTTT
>NA|TRBV1|17|TRBJ1-6|once
CTSSHTLQGAYNSPLHF
TGCACCAGCAGCCACACACTACAGGGGGCCTATAATTCACCCCTCCACTTT
>TRBD2|TRBV30|13|TRBJ2-5|NA
CAWSGGIQETQYF
TGTGCCTGGAGCGGGGGGATCCAGGAGACCCAGTACTTC
>TRBD2|TRBV5-4|13|TRBJ2-7|NA
CASSGASGYEQYF
TGTGCCAGCAGCGGGGCTAGCGGATACGAGCAGTACTTC
>NA|TRBV19|15|TRBJ2-7|NA
CASSIEGGFSYEQYF
TGTGCCAGTAGTATAGAGGGAGGCTTCTCCTACGAGCAGTACTTC
>TRBD1|TRBV18|15|TRBJ2-4|NA
CASSLGTGAKNIQYF
TGTGCCAGCTCACTCGGGACAGGGGCCAAAAACATTCAGTACTTC
>TRBD1|TRBV28|16|TRBJ2-3|NA
CASSRLDRFSVDTQYF
TGTGCCAGCAGTCGACTGGACAGGTTTTCGGTAGATACGCAGTATTTT
>NA|TRBV9|11|TRBJ2-5|NA
CASSSGETQYF
TGTGCCAGCAGCTCCGGGGAGACCCAGTACTTC
>TRBD1|TRBV6-5|12|TRBJ1-2|NA
CASSPGTDGYTF
TGTGCCAGCAGTCCCGGGACAGATGGCTACACCTTC
>NA|TRBV28|13|TRBJ2-1|NA
CASSSPGYSEQFF
TGTGCCAGCAGTTCCCCGGGGTACAGTGAGCAGTTCTTC
>NA|TRBV18|14|TRBJ2-7|NA
CASSPGPGAIEQYF
TGTGCCAGCTCACCGGGACCGGGGGCTATAGAGCAGTACTTC
>NA|TRBV7-9|15|TRBJ2-7|NA
CASSPAGTVTPEQYF
TGTGCCAGCAGCCCAGCCGGGACGGTTACCCCCGAGCAGTACTTC
>NA|TRBV7-2|14|TRBJ2-3|once
CASTPNRDTDTQYF
TGTGCCAGCACCCCAAACCGTGACACAGATACGCAGTATTTT
>NA|TRBV6-5|13|TRBJ2-7|NA
CAIYLDVSYEQYF
TGTGCCATCTACCTGGACGTCTCCTACGAGCAGTACTTC
>TRBD1|TRBV23-1|16|TRBJ2-1|NA
CASSKGTGCPFNEQFF
TGCGCCAGCAGTAAGGGGACAGGGTGCCCTTTCAATGAGCAGTTCTTC
>NA|TRBV7-8|15|TRBJ1-2|NA
CASSLGPGANYGYTF
TGTGCCAGCAGCTTAGGACCGGGGGCGAACTATGGCTACACCTTC
>NA|TRBV12-3/TRBV12-4|12|TRBJ2-3|NA
CASSPGPSKRDF
TGTGCCAGCAGTCCGGGACCCTCAAAACGGGATTTT
>NA|TRBV6-5|15|TRBJ1-2|NA
CASSYDGNFQSGYTF
TGTGCCAGCAGTTACGACGGAAATTTCCAGAGTGGCTACACCTTC
>TRBD1|TRBV28|14|TRBJ2-1|NA
CASSPDRGLGEQFF
TGTGCCAGCAGTCCGGACAGGGGGCTGGGTGAGCAGTTCTTC
>TRBD2|TRBV15|16|TRBJ2-7|few
CATSRPGTSGTYEQYF
TGTGCCACCAGCAGACCTGGGACTAGCGGGACCTACGAGCAGTACTTC
>TRBD2|TRBV5-5|15|TRBJ2-2|NA
CASRPTPGGTGELFF
TGTGCCAGCAGACCTACTCCGGGGGGCACCGGGGAGCTGTTTTTT
>NA|TRBV12-2|15|TRBJ2-1|NA
CASRLEGAHTNEQFF
TGTGCAAGTCGCTTAGAAGGGGCCCATACAAATGAGCAGTTCTTC